This T cell receptor (beta chain) was retrieved from a study of cytomegalovirus exposure and HLA in healthy donors. Study results and caveats: Prior analysis indicated that the majority of TCR beta V segments exhibited productivity approximately 87% or approximately 30% of the time.

As for this clone: As yet, its antigen is unknown.

Primers included in the PCR were 60 Vbeta and 13 Jbeta primers. Data came from immunoSEQ multiplex PCR; TCRdb stores just in-frame clones and leaves some out. The sample records approximately 80,000 clones, about 81% being singletons. This CDR3 spans 16 amino acids. Germline V gives CDR1 SEHNR, CDR2 FQNEAQ (reference sequence). J lost 1 base, V lost 3 bases, and 9 bases had no gene match. The chain couples TRBV7-9 to TRBJ2-7; the match to TRBD2 covers 7 bases. Sequences were obtained from PBMCs. The receptor's source is a man between 60 and 75 years old in good health and CMV-seronegative. CDR3 sequence: CASSFRLAEPSYEQYF. In DNA, the CDR3 is TGTGCCAGCAGCTTCCGGCTAGCGGAGCCTTCCTACGAGCAGTACTTC.